This TCR beta chain is from a study of T-cell reconstitution after alpha-beta-depleted transplantation in children (dated by TCRdb to between 2015 and 2016). In the study overall: T-cell immune reconstitution after TCRalphabeta/CD19-depleted allogeneic hematopoietic cell transplantation in children was quantitatively tracked in the study by means of TCR repertoire profiling.

This clonotype was observed at least ten times. Its antigen remains unidentified. Per-base qualities were not stored, and no clone one base away is much larger. CDR1 and CDR2 were assigned from the germline V gene as LGHNT and FRNRAP. For this chain, trimming is 0 bases at the V end and 5 bases at the J end, and the number of junction bases without a gene match is 7. CDR3 length: 17 amino acids, cysteine to phenylalanine. CDR3 DNA is the only sequence kept; it has 51 bases, read in frame from the first base. Library preparation used PCR. Sequencing was carried out with an Illumina HiSeq 2500. TCR library preparation used molecular barcoding, with unique molecular identifiers applied to normalize quantification of the TCRbeta repertoire. The public sequencing data were trimmed at Q25 with fastp and processed into clonotypes with MiXCR by TCRdb, which kept only in-frame beta chains. Identical CDR3 proteins give one entry, which carries the most common genes and DNA. The sample records some 490,000 distinct CDR3 sequences, approximately 12% of which are singletons. The ten largest clones represent around 5.8% of the sample.

The sequencing here drew on PBMCs from the stem cell graft donor, taken from the stem cell graft. The receptor chain draws on TRBV12-5 and TRBJ2-7; a stretch of 13 junction bases matches TRBD2. The sequence was collected from a human donor who donated a stem cell graft to a child with combined immunodeficiency. CDR3 loop: CASGLVQGLAGFHEQYF. The nucleotides are TGTGCTAGTGGTTTGGTACAGGGACTAGCGGGATTCCACGAGCAGTACTTC.